This TCR beta chain comes out of a study of cytomegalovirus exposure and HLA in healthy donors. It was with 60 Vbeta and 13 Jbeta primers that the PCR ran. Repertoires were generated with immunoSEQ multiplex PCR, while TCRdb's copy carries only in-frame clones and drops some. The top ten hold around 3% of the sample, which has 130,000 or so clones, more than 65% seen once. V lost 0 bases and J lost 5; bases outside the gene matches: 2. The CDR3 runs to 14 residues. Germline V gives CDR1 WNHNN, CDR2 SYGVQD (reference sequence). Though nominally healthy at sampling, donors likely had unrecorded immune exposures.

The chain is built from TRBV10-1 and TRBJ2-7, with 9 bases that match TRBD1. Sequencing input: PBMCs. The clonotype comes from a woman in her late teens or twenties in good health and CMV-seropositive. CDR3 coding DNA: TGCGCCAGCAGTGAGTCGGGACAGGGAGACGAGCAGTACTTC. Translation gives CASSESGQGDEQYF.